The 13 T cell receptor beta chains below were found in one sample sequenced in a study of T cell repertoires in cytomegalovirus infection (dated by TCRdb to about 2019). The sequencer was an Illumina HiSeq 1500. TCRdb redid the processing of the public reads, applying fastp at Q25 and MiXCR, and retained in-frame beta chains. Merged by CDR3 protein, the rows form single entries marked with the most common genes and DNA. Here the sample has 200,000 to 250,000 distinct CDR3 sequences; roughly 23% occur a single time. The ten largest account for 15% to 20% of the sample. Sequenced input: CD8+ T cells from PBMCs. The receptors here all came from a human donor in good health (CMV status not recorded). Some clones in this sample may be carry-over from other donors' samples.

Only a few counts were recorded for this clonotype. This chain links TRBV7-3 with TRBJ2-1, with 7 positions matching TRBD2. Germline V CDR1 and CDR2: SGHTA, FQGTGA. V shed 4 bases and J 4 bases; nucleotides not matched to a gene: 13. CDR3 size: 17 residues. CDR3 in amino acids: CASSSRPRLAEYNEQFF. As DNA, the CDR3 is TGTGCCAGCAGCTCCAGACCGCGGCTAGCGGAATACAATGAGCAGTTCTTC. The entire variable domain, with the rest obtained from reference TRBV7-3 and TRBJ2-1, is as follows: GAGVSQTPSNKVTEKGKYVELRCDPISGHTALYWYRQSLGQGPEFLIYFQGTGAADDSGLPNDRFFAVRPEGSVSTLKIQRTERGDSAVYLCASSSRPRLAEYNEQFFGPGTRLTVL.

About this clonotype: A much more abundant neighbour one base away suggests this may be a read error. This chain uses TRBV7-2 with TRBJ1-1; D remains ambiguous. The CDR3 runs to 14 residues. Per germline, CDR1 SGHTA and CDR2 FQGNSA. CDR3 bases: TGTGTCAGCAGCCCCTATGCCCTGAACACTGAAGCTTTCTTT. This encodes CVSSPYALNTEAFF.

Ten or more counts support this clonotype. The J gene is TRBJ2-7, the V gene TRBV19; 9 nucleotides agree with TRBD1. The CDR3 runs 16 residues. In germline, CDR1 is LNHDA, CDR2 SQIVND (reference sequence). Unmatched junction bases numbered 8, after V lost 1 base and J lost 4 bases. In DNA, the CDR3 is TGTGCCAGTAGTATAGGTGCCGGGACAGGGAGGTACGAGCAGTACTTC. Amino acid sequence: CASSIGAGTGRYEQYF.

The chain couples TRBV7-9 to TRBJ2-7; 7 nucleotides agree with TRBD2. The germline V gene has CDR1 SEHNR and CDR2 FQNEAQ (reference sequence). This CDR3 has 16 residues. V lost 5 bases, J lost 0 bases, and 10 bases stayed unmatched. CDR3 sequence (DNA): TGTGCCAGCAGCACGAACGCAGCGGGGACCTCCTACGAGCAGTACTTC. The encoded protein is CASSTNAAGTSYEQYF.

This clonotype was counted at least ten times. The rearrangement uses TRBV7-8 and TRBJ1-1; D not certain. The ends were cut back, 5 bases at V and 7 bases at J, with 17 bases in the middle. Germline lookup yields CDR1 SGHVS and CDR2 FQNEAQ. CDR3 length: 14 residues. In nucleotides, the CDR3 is TGTGCCAGCAGCCCTTCTTTTGGAAGCGTTGAAGCTTTCTTT. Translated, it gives CASSPSFGSVEAFF. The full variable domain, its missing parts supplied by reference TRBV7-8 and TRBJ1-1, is GAGVSQSPRYKVAKRGQDVALRCDPISGHVSLFWYQQALGQGPEFLTYFQNEAQLDKSGLPSDRFFAERPEGSVSTLKIQRTQQEDSAVYLCASSPSFGSVEAFFGQGTRLTVV.

The CDR3 DNA reads TGTGCCAGCAGGTCAGGTTCCGGGGAGCTGTTTTTT. Translated: CASRSGSGELFF. The chain employs TRBV12-3 or TRBV12-4 and TRBJ2-2; no reliable D call. There are 12 residues in the CDR3. V shed 6 bases and J shed 6 bases, with 8 bases lying between them.

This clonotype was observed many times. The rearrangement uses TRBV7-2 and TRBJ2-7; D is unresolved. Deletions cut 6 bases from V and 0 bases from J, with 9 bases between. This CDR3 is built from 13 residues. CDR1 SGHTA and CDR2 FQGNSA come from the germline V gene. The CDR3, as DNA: TGTGCCAGCAGTGTCGGATTCTCCTACGAGCAGTACTTC. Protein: CASSVGFSYEQYF.

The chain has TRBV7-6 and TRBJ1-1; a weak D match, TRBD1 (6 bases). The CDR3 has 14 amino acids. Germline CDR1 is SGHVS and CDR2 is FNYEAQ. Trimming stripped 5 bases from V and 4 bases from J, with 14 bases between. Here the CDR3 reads CASSGGGYGTEAFF. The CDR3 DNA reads TGTGCCAGCAGCGGAGGGGGGTACGGCACTGAAGCTTTCTTT.

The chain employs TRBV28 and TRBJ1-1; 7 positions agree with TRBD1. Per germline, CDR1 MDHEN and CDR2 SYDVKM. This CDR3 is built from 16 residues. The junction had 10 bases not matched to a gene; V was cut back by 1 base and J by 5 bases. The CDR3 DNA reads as TGTGCCAGCAGTTTATTTGGAGGGGGCGTAGGGACTGAAGCTTTCTTT. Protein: CASSLFGGGVGTEAFF. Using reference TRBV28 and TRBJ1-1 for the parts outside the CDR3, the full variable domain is DVKVTQSSRYLVKRTGEKVFLECVQDMDHENMFWYRQDPGLGLRLIYFSYDVKMKEKGDIPEGYSVSREKKERFSLILESASTNQTSMYLCASSLFGGGVGTEAFFGQGTRLTVV.

The CDR3: CASSDPNRATEAFF. The CDR3, as DNA: TGTGCCAGCAGTGACCCCAACAGGGCCACTGAAGCTTTCTTT. The genes are TRBV2 and TRBJ1-1, with D tentatively TRBD1 (6 bases). Trimming pared 3 bases from V and 4 bases from J, leaving 12 bases between. CDR3 size: 14 residues. Per the germline V gene, CDR1 is SNHLY and CDR2 is FYNNEI.

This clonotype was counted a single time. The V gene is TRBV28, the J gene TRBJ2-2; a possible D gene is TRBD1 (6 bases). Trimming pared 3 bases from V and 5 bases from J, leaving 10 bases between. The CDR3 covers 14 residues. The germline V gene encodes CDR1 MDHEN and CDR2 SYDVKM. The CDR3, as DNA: TGTGCCAGCAGTTTGGACAGAAGTACCGGGGAGCTGTTTTTT. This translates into CASSLDRSTGELFF.

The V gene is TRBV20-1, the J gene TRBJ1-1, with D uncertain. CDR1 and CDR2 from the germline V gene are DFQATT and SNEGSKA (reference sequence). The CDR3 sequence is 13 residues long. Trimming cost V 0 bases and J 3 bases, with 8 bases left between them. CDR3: CSARDWRDTEAFF. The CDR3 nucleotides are TGCAGTGCTAGAGATTGGAGGGACACTGAAGCTTTCTTT.

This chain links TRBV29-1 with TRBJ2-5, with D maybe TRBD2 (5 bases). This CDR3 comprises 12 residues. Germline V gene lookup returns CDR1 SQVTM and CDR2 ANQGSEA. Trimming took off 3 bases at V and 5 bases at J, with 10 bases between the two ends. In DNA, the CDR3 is TGCAGCGTTGATTCCGGGATGGAGACCCAGTACTTC. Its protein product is CSVDSGMETQYF.